This TCR beta chain is from a study of T cell responses to AZD1222 COVID-19 vaccine. Measured with immunoSEQ multiplex PCR; TCRdb has only the in-frame clones, and not every one. In the table there are 160,000 or so clones, about 90% of which are singletons. General study points: Mostly white British, mostly female donors; authors suggested clonal diversity may be underestimated.

Note on this clone: No antigen is known for it.

The sample here was peripheral blood, taken 28 days after the second dose of the MenACWY control vaccine. This receptor was identified in an adult who received the MenACWY meningococcal vaccine as a control.

CDR3 nucleotide sequence: TGCGCCAGCAGCCAATATGGACAGGGGGATGAAAAACTGTTTTTT. Protein sequence: CASSQYGQGDEKLFF. The chain couples TRBV4-3 to TRBJ1-4, with 10 positions matching TRBD1. The CDR3 is 15 amino acids. Germline lookup yields CDR1 LGHNA and CDR2 YSLEER. Trimming removed 2 bases from V and 6 bases from J; junction bases left unmatched: 3.